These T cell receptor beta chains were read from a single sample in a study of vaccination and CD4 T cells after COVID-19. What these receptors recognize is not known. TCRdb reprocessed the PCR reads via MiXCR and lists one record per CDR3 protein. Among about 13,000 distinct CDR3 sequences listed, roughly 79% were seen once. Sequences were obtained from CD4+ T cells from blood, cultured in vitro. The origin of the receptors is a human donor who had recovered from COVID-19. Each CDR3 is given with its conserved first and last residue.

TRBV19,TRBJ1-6,CASSPGAGVPLHF
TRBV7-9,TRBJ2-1,CASSLGTRYNEQFF
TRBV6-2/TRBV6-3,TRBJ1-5,CASRTDRGKRSQHF
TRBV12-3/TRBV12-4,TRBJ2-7,CASSPLGLLGEQYF
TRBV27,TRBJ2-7,CASARGIVTTYEQYF
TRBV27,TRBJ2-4,CASGLSGRGSIQYF
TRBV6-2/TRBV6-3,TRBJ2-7,CASSYTPRGEQYF
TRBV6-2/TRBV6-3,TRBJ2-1,CASKSGPTNNEQFF
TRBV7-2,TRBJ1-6,CASSRFSWGENSPLHF
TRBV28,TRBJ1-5,CASSLRTGISSIQPQHF
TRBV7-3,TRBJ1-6,CASSLASSYNSPLHF
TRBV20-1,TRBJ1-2,CSARDWRRNYGYTF
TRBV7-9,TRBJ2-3,CASSISTSGLTDTQYF
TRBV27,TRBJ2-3,CASSLQSGSTDTQYF
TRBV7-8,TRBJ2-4,CASSLDGGQLAKNIQYF
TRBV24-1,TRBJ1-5,CATSEAGVGQPQHF
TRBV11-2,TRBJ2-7,CASSLDGGPTGEQYF
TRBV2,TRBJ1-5,CASMGVVGQPQHF
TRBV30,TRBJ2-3,CAWSRSGTGPFVDTQYF
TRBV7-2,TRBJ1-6,CATRTDSYNSPLHF
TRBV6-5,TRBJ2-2,CASSSLTDTGELFF
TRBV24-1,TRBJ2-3,CATSDTGGRTDTQYF